The subject of this entry is one TCR beta chain. The CDR3 spans 16 residues. Germline values: CDR1 SGHKS, CDR2 YYEKEE (reference sequence). The V end lost 1 base, the J end lost 2 bases, and 16 bases lay between the germline ends. The source of the sample is a study of T cell responses to AZD1222 COVID-19 vaccine. Assay used: immunoSEQ multiplex PCR; TCRdb lists only in-frame clones, some missing. The sample consists of around 120,000 clones, around 85% of them appearing once. The source is an adult in good health. The sample was peripheral blood, taken on day 0 of AZD1222 vaccination. The chain uses TRBV5-5 and TRBJ2-7; weak D call: TRBD2 (5 bases). CDR3: CASSLKRGSVTYEQYF. The CDR3 bases are TGTGCCAGCAGCTTGAAACGGGGTAGCGTAACCTACGAGCAGTACTTC.